This T cell receptor beta chain was retrieved from a study of T cells expressing NK-cell markers. Study context: HCMV seropositivity marked seven of the eight sequenced donors; one was seronegative. Study-level points and caveats: Expanded clones of NKG2C+ T cells had an unclear HCMV specificity.

This CDR3 spans 15 amino acids. The germline gives CDR1 SGHDN, CDR2 FVKESK. TCRdb derives one entry per CDR3 protein from the 5' RACE reads, leaving out DNA. The table for this sample gives fewer than 400,000 distinct CDR3 sequences. With regard to this clonotype: The antigen remains unidentified.

The V call is TRBV14, the J call TRBJ2-2; TCRdb's assignment of TRBD2 cannot be checked, as there is no DNA. Specimen: blood T cells: a sorted CD56 or NKG2C T cell subset, CD4+ or CD8+ T cells, or bulk PBMC T cells (not recorded which). The sequence was collected from a woman aged 50 to 65 in good health. CDR3 sequence: CASSQVQGQTGELFF.